This T cell receptor beta chain appears in the sequencing data of a study of Ad26.COV2.S vaccination and SARS-CoV-2 variants. General observations from the study: Once vaccination had occurred, spike-specific CD8+ and CD4+ T cell responses reportedly showed substantial breadth.

Treatment meaning: 19 received Ad26.COV2.S at low or high dose, single or two shots; roughly five received placebo; per-sample allocation not given. Specimen acquisition occurred on day 63 following the initial vaccine or placebo injection. Wuhan-strain SARS-CoV-2 spike was expressed by the Ad26 vector that made up the vaccine. Remarks on this clone: Its antigen is unidentified.

Some clones are missing from TCRdb's copy, which holds only in-frame ones; the method was immunoSEQ multiplex PCR. The sample yields more than 300,000 clones, about 87% seen once. CDR3 size: 11 residues. CDR1 GTSNPN and CDR2 SVGIG come from the germline V gene (reference sequence). Trimming pared 2 bases from V and 3 bases from J, leaving 5 bases between. V and J are TRBV30 and TRBJ2-7; no reliable D call. The sample consisted of peripheral blood, taken in a trial of Ad26.COV2.S vaccine versus placebo. The origin of this receptor is a person aged 18-60 years who received the Ad26.COV2.S COVID-19 vaccine or a placebo. CDR3 DNA: TGTGCCTGGAGTCCAAACTACGAGCAGTACTTC. This translates into CAWSPNYEQYF.